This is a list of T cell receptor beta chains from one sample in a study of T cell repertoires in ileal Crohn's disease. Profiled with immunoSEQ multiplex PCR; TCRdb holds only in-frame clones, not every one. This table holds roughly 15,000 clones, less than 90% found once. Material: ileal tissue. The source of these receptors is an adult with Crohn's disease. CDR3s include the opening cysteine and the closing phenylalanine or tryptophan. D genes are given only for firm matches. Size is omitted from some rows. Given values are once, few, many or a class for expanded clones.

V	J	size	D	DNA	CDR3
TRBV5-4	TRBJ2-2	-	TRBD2	TGTGCCAGCAGCTTGTTAGCGGGGGGCCCAAGCAACACCGGGGAGCTGTTTTTT	CASSLLAGGPSNTGELFF
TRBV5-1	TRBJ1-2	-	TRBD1	TGCGCCAGCAGCCACGGACAGGCCAAATATGGCTACACCTTC	CASSHGQAKYGYTF
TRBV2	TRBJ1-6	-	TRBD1	TGTGCCAGCAGTGACCAAGGACAGGCGAATTCACCCCTCCACTTT	CASSDQGQANSPLHF
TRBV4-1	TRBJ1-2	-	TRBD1	TGCGCCAGCAGCCAAGATAGCACTCAGGGACAGTATGGCTACACCTTC	CASSQDSTQGQYGYTF
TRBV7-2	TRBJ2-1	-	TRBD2	TGTGCCAGCAGCCTGTCCGGGACTAGCGAATACAATGAGCAGTTCTTC	CASSLSGTSEYNEQFF
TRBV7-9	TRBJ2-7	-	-	TGTGCCAGCAGCTTAGTAGAGGAAACCTACGAGCAGTACTTC	CASSLVEETYEQYF
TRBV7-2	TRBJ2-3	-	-	TGTGCCAGCAGCGAGATGGGGAGCTGGGGCACAGATACGCAGTATTTT	CASSEMGSWGTDTQYF
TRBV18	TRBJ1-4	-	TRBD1	TGTGCCAGCTCCAGGACAGGGGCTAATGAAAAACTGTTTTTT	CASSRTGANEKLFF
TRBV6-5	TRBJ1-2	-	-	TGTGCCAGCGGTCAGGCCCTCTATGGCTACACCTTC	CASGQALYGYTF
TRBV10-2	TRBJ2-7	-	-	TGCGCCAGCACCGGGACTGCTGGCTACGAGCAGTACTTC	CASTGTAGYEQYF
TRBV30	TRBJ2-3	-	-	TGTGCCTGGACTAGCACAGATACGCAGTATTTT	CAWTSTDTQYF
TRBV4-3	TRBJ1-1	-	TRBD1	TGCGCCAGCAGCCAAGAAAGTCCCGGGACAGGGGGACGGACTGAAGCTTTCTTT	CASSQESPGTGGRTEAFF
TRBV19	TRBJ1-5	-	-	TGTGCCAGTAACCTCCGGGAGGGGCAGCCCCAGCATTTT	CASNLREGQPQHF
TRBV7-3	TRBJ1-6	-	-	TGTGCCAGCAGCGCTCTGGAGGGTTCACCCCTCCACTTT	CASSALEGSPLHF
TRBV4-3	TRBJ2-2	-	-	TGCGCCAGCAGCTCACAGGGCACCGGGGAGCTGTTTTTT	CASSSQGTGELFF
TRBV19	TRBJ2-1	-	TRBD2	TGTGCCACCCGCCAGCAGGGAGGGAATGAGCAGTTCTTC	CATRQQGGNEQFF
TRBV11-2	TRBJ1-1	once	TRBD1	TGTGCCAGCAGCCCGAACTCAGGGGGCGATTATTCTGAAGCTTTCTTT	CASSPNSGGDYSEAFF
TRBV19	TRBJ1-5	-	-	TGTGCCAGTAGGGGAGGGGATCAGCCCCAGCATTTT	CASRGGDQPQHF
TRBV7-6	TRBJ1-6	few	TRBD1	TGTGCCAGCAGCCTTAGCACGACAGGGCCAACCTATAATTCACCCCTCCACTTT	CASSLSTTGPTYNSPLHF
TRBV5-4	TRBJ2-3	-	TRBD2	TGTGCCAGCAGCCGGGGGGGTCGGGTCCGGGATAGCACAGATACGCAGTATTTT	CASSRGGRVRDSTDTQYF
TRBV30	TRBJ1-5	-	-	TGTGCCTGGAGTTTATCAGGGTTGGGCAATCAGCCCCAGCATTTT	CAWSLSGLGNQPQHF
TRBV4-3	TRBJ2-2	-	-	TGCGCCAGCAGCCAAGCAAGGCTACAGGGAAGCGGGGAGCTGTTTTTT	CASSQARLQGSGELFF